This TCR beta chain came from a study of T cells in Graves' hyperthyroidism and ophthalmopathy (dated by TCRdb to the late 2010s). Turning to the overall study: Peripheral blood was sampled at the time of initial diagnosis, prior to any treatment. To identify distinguishing TCR V-J signatures, a discovery cohort of 100 or so patients was used, comprising roughly 45 with Graves' ophthalmopathy and around 57 with stable Graves' hyperthyroidism. Prospective prediction of ophthalmopathy was tested in an independent validation cohort of approximately 19 hyperthyroidism patients and some 17 patients who later progressed to ophthalmopathy. The roughly 99 discovery patients were divided at random into training and test sets in a 7:3 ratio. In roughly six Graves' hyperthyroidism patients, the study also compared T-cell repertoires from thyroid tissue with T-cell repertoires from blood. After blood sampling, hyperthyroidism patients were treated with methimazole at a starting dose of 30 mg daily, and ophthalmopathy patients were treated with high-dose intravenous methylprednisolone. TCR Vbeta CDR3 sequencing of roughly 140 peripheral blood samples (more than 40 ophthalmopathy, about 80 hyperthyroidism and approximately 17 progressor patients) is reported in the paper. Results the study describes overall, beyond this receptor: In validation, the model predicted progression to ophthalmopathy with approximately 71% sensitivity and around 72% specificity, a median of around six months before onset. No statistical method was used to set the sample size in advance, and investigators knew the group allocation. In cross-validation, a model built on a 13 V-J signature told ophthalmopathy apart from stable hyperthyroidism with 87.88% sensitivity and about 81% specificity, and in testing the same model reached 80%/75%. Most expanded thyroid clonotypes (frequency above 0.001) were also detected in blood, a finding suggesting that blood repertoires may reflect thyroid immune responses.

Germline trimming amounts to 3 bases on V and 2 bases on J, with 2 as the count of junction bases outside the gene matches. For CDR1 and CDR2, the germline V gene lists MDHEN and SYDVKM. The CDR3 holds 15 amino acids from the cysteine to the phenylalanine. Here the CDR3 DNA is all that survives: 45 bases in frame from base 1. This clonotype was counted at least ten times. Its antigen is unknown. Base qualities are not provided; no much larger clone lies one nucleotide away. Amplification of TCR beta CDR3 regions was carried out from RNA transcripts. The TCR CDR3 was subjected to a first round of RT-PCR using the HTBI primer set and the Qiagen OneStep RT-PCR kit. Libraries were constructed in a second round of multiplex PCR, after which size selection and purification were performed. The libraries were sequenced on an Illumina HiSeq2000 using paired-end 100 bp reads. Turning to the authors' computational methods: SOAPnuke was used to process the raw data, with reads discarded if the reads contained adapters or uncalled bases, had a mean Phred below 15, or lacked an exact constant-primer or identifier match. COPE v1.2.5 was used to merge high-quality paired reads, and clonotypes were defined as unique nucleotide sequences. MiTCR v1.1 was used to align the clonotypes against IMGT TRBV, TRBD and TRBJ reference segments. The analysis included only V-J combinations with a frequency above 0.0001, which together covered 99% to 99.2% of the repertoires. A TCS score was defined as the ratio of F50 (clonal expansion) to E x V (chaos), with BLOSUM62-based TCRdist applied between CDR3 peptides within each V-J. Welch's t-statistics and random forest reduced fewer than 550 V-J features to fewer than 15, which were used in a naive Bayes classifier (R e1071). TCRdb cleaned the public reads at Q25 with fastp, built clones with MiXCR and kept in-frame beta chains. For every CDR3 protein sequence, its rows merge into one entry that carries the most common genes and DNA. The V and J calls here are based on TCRdb, not the publication. The sample yields over 200,000 distinct CDR3 sequences; 13% to 15% were counted once. The leading ten clones occupy 13% of the sample.

Hyperthyroidism patients were aged 18 to 65 years and newly diagnosed, with disease duration of less than 2 months. Any patient with an uncontrolled infection, another autoimmune disease, pregnancy or lactation was excluded. Clinical symptoms, serum thyroxine and TRAb, thyroid ultrasound, and orbital computed tomography formed the basis for the diagnoses. For progressor patients, blood was drawn at the first diagnosis of hyperthyroidism, before any ophthalmopathy symptoms had appeared. PBMCs were isolated from around 10 ml of fresh peripheral blood by Ficoll-Paque density gradient centrifugation. Progressor patients were initially diagnosed with Graves' hyperthyroidism and developed ophthalmopathy during follow-up. Total RNA was extracted with Trizol reagent, and quality was checked on an Agilent 2100 Bioanalyzer.

The chain is encoded by TRBV28 joined to TRBJ2-3, with 10 bases matching TRBD2. Sequencing was done on a sample of blood. This receptor was obtained from a woman aged 40 to 50 with Graves' hyperthyroidism that later progressed to Graves' ophthalmopathy. The CDR3 region: CASSFGTSDTDTQYF. Read as DNA, the sequence is TGTGCCAGCAGTTTCGGGACTAGCGACACAGATACGCAGTATTTT.